This TCR beta chain was identified during a study of shared clonotypes between healthy human individuals. The repertoire was sequenced with immunoSEQ multiplex PCR; TCRdb's copy has only in-frame clones and lacks some. The repertoire has roughly 530,000 clones, around 96% of them found once; the top ten carry under 0.06%. Those who donated, Caucasian adults without exception, all lived in Nashville, Tennessee. CDR1 is MDHEN, CDR2 SYDVKM, per germline. Between the trimmed V and J ends, which lost 5 bases and 5 bases, there was a span of 13 bases. The CDR3 length is 14 residues. Material: naive CD4+ T cells sorted from blood. Subset here: CD45RA+ positively selected. The clonotype comes from a young woman in good health. This sequence joins TRBV28 and TRBJ2-4; a possible D gene is TRBD1 (8 bases). CDR3 loop: CASSTGGGENIQYF. DNA of the CDR3: TGTGCCAGCAGTACAGGGGGGGGCGAAAACATTCAGTACTTC.